This section outlines one TCR beta chain sequence together with its context. Resolution of symptoms, clearance, or two negative PCRs was present in recovered Cohort 3 donors. These data belong to a study of blood T cell repertoires in COVID-19. Original processing methods: Using reference gene primer amplification, nucleated cell counts were estimated. TCRdb's copy holds only in-frame clones and misses some; the assay was immunoSEQ multiplex PCR. Clone size and V and J calls were adopted from that table, with D and trimming inferred from the DNA. The sample yields about 100,000 clones, roughly 85% seen once. This CDR3 comprises 14 residues. Germline V gives CDR1 MDHEN, CDR2 SYDVKM. Trimming shortened V by 4 bases and J by 5 bases, and 13 bases separated the two germline ends.

The sequence derives from a woman aged 45 to 65 who had recovered from COVID-19. The sample taken for sequencing was PBMCs or T cells enriched from blood (not recorded which). V gene TRBV28 combines with J gene TRBJ2-3; D perhaps matches TRBD1 (6 bases). CDR3 coding DNA: TGTGCCAGCAGTTATCGTCAGGGGAAAGATACGCAGTATTTT. This gives the protein CASSYRQGKDTQYF.